Sequencing of this TCR beta chain was carried out in a study of shared clonotypes between healthy human individuals. Overall study results and limits: Only blood samples were collected, and tissue repertoires likely differ.

Assay: immunoSEQ multiplex PCR; the TCRdb copy retains only in-frame clones and omits some. The profile shows approximately 980,000 clones, about 80% of them singletons. The CDR3 contains 12 residues. In germline, CDR1 is MDHEN, CDR2 SYDVKM. Trimming took 5 bases from V and 3 from J, leaving 7 bases between them. Ten or more counts support this clone. Its antigen is as yet unknown. Sequenced input: memory CD4+ T cells sorted from blood. As for subset: CD45RA-negative fraction. The TCR comes from a young man in good health. The V gene is TRBV28, the J gene TRBJ1-2, with D unclear. CDR3 in amino acids: CASSGPYYGYTF. CDR3 DNA: TGTGCCAGCAGTGGACCGTACTATGGCTACACCTTC.